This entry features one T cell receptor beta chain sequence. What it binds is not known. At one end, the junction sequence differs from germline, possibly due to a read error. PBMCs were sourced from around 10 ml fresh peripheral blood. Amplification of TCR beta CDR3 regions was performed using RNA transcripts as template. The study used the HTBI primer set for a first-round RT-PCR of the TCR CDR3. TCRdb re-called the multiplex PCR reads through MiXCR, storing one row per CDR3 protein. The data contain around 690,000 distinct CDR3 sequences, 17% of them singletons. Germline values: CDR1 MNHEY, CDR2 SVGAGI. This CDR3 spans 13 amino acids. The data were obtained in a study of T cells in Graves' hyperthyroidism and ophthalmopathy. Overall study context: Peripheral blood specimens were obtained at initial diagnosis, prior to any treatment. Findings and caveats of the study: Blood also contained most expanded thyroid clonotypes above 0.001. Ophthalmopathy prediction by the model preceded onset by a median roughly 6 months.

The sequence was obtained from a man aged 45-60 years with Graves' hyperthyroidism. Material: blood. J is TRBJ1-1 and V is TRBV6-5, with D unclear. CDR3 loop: CATSFPSGTEAFF. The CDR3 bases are TGTGCCACCAGTTTTCCCTCCGGCACTGAAGCTTTCTTT.